This T cell receptor beta chain originates from a study of blood T cell repertoires in COVID-19. Study summary: Samples came from the United States, Italy and Spain, spanning acute and convalescent COVID-19.

Libraries were prepared by immunoSEQ multiplex PCR; TCRdb keeps only in-frame clonotypes and omits some of them. The sample shows fewer than 200,000 clones, around 87% of them seen only once. This CDR3 is 14 amino acids long. The germline V gene has CDR1 SGDLS and CDR2 YYNGEE. V was cut by 0 bases and J by 6 bases, with 10 bases left in between. The receptor's source is a middle-aged man with active or convalescent COVID-19. Sequenced: peripheral blood. This chain uses TRBV9 with TRBJ2-1, with D uncertain. The CDR3 nucleotides are TGTGCCAGCAGCGTAGGAGGTGCCCCCAATGAGCAGTTCTTC. Its translation: CASSVGGAPNEQFF. The complete variable domain, with remaining parts taken from reference TRBV9 and TRBJ2-1, reads DSGVTQTPKHLITATGQRVTLRCSPRSGDLSVYWYQQSLDQGLQFLIQYYNGEERAKGNILERFSAQQFPDLHSELNLSSLELGDSALYFCASSVGGAPNEQFFGPGTRLTVL.